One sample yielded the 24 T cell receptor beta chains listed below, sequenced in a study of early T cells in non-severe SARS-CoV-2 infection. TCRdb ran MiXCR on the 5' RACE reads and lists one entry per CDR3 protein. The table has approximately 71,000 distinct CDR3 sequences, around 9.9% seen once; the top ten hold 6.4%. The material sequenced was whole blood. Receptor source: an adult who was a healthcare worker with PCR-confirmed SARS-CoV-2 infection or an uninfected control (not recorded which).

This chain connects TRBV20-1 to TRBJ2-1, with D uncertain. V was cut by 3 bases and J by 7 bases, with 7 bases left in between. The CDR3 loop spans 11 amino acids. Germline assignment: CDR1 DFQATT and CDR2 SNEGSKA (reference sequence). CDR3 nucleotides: TGCAGTGCTAGTAGGTTTAATGAGCAGTTCTTC. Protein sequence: CSASRFNEQFF.

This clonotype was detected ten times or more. The CDR3 loop reads CAISRLAGGSTDTQYF. For the CDR3, the DNA is TGTGCCATCAGTAGGCTAGCGGGCGGTAGCACAGATACGCAGTATTTT. The chain links TRBV10-3 to TRBJ2-3; 8 bases line up with TRBD2. The V gene's germline CDR1 is ENHRY and CDR2 SYGVKD. This CDR3 has 16 residues. The V gene end was trimmed by 5 bases and the J gene end by 0 bases; junction bases not matched to a gene: 7.

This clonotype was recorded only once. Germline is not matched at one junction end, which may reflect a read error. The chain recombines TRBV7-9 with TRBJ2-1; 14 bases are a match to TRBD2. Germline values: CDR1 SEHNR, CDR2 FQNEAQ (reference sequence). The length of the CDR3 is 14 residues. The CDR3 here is CASGLGLAGESPFF. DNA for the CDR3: TGTGCCAGCGGCTTGGGACTAGCGGGAGAATCCCCGTTCTTC.

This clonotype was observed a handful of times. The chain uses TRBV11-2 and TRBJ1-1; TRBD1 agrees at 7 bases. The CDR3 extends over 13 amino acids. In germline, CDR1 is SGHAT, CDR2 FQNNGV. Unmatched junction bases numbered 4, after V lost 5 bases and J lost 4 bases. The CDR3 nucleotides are TGTGCCAGCAGCCCGGGACAGTTCACTGAAGCTTTCTTT. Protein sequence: CASSPGQFTEAFF.

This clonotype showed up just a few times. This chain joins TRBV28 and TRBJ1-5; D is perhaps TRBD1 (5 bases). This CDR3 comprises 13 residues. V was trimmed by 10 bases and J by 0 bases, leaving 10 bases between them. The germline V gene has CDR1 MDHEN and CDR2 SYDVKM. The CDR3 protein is CATSGFSNQPQHF. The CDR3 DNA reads TGTGCCACGTCAGGGTTTAGCAATCAGCCCCAGCATTTT. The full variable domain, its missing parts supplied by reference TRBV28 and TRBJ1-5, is DVKVTQSSRYLVKRTGEKVFLECVQDMDHENMFWYRQDPGLGLRLIYFSYDVKMKEKGDIPEGYSVSREKKERFSLILESASTNQTSMYLCATSGFSNQPQHFGDGTRLSIL.

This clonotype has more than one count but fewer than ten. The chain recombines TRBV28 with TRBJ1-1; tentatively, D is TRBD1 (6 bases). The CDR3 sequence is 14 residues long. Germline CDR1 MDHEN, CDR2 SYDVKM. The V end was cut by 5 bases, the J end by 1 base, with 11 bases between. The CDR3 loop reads CASSKLTGNTEAFF. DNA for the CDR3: TGTGCCAGCAGTAAACTGACAGGGAACACTGAAGCTTTCTTT. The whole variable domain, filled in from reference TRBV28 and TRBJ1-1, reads DVKVTQSSRYLVKRTGEKVFLECVQDMDHENMFWYRQDPGLGLRLIYFSYDVKMKEKGDIPEGYSVSREKKERFSLILESASTNQTSMYLCASSKLTGNTEAFFGQGTRLTVV.

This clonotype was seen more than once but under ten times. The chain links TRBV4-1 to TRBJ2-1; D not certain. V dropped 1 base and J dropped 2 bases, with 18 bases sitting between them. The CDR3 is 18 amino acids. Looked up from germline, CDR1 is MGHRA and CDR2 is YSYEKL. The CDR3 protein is CASSQAVLRLLTYNEQFF. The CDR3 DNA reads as TGCGCCAGCAGCCAAGCGGTCTTGCGACTGTTAACCTACAATGAGCAGTTCTTC.

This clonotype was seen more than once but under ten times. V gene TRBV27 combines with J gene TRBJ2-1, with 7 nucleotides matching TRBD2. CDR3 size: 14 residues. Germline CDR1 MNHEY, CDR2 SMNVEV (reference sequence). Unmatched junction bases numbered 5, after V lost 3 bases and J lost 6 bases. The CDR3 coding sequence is TGTGCCAGCAGTTTTCGTGGGAGGGGCAATGAGCAGTTCTTC. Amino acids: CASSFRGRGNEQFF.

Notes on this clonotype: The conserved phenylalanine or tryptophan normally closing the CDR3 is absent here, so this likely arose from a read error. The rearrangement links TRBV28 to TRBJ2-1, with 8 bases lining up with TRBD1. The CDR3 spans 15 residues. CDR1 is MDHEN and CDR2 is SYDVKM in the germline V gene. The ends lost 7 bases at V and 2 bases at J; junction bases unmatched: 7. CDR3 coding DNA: TGTGCCAGCATTCCCGGACAGGGCCCCTACAATGAGCAGTTCTAC. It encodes CASIPGQGPYNEQFY.

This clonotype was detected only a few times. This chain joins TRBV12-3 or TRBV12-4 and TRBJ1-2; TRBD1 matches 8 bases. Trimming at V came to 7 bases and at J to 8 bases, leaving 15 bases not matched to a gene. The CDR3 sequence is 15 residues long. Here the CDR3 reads CASTNLADRGGGYTF. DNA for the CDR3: TGTGCCAGCACCAACCTAGCAGACAGGGGCGGAGGCTACACCTTC.

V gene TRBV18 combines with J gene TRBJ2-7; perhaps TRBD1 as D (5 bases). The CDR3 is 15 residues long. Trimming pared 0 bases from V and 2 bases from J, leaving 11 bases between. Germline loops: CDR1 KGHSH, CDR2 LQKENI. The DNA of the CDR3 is TGTGCCAGCTCACCACCGGGGCGTCAAGCCTACGAGCAGTACTTC. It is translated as CASSPPGRQAYEQYF.

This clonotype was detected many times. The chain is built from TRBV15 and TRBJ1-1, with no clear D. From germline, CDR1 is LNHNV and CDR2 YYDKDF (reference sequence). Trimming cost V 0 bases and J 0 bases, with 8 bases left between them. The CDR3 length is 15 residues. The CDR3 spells CATSREAAMNTEAFF. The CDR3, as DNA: TGTGCCACCAGCAGAGAGGCAGCTATGAACACTGAAGCTTTCTTT.

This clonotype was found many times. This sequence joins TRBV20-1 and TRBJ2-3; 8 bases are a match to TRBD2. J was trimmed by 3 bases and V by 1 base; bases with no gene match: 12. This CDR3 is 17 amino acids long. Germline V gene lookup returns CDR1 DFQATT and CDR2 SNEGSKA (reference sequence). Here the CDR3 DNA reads TGCAGTGCTAGAGTGGCGGGAGGCAAGATGAGTACAGATACGCAGTATTTT. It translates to CSARVAGGKMSTDTQYF.

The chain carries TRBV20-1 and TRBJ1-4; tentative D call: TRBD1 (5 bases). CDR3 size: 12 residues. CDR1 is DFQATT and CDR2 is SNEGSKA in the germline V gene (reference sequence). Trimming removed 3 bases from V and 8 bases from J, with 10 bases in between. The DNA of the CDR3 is TGCAGTGCTAGGGGGGGAGTCGAAAAACTGTTTTTT. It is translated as CSARGGVEKLFF.

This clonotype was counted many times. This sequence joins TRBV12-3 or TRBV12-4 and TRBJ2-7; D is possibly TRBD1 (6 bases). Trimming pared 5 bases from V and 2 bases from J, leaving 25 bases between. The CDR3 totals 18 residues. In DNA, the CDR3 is TGTGCCAGCAGTCCTGGGGGCGACTACCTTAGCCCTCCCTACGAGCAGTACTTC. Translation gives CASSPGGDYLSPPYEQYF.

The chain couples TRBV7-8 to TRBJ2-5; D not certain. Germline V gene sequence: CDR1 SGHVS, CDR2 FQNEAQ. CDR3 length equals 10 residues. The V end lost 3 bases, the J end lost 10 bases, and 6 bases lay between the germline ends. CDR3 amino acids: CASSFPIQYF. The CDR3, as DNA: TGTGCCAGCAGCTTCCCCATCCAGTACTTC.

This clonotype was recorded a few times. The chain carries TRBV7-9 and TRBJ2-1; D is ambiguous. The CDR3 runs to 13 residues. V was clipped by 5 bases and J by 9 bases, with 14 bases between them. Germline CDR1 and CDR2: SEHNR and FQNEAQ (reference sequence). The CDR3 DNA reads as TGTGCCAGCAGCCCCGCCTCTTTTGCTGAGCAGTTCTTC. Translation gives CASSPASFAEQFF.

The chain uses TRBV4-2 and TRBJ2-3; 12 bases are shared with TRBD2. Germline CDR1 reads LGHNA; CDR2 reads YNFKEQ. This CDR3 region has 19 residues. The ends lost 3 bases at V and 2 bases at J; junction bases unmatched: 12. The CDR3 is CASSHSVASGRAITDTQYF. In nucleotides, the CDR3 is TGTGCCAGCAGCCATTCGGTTGCTAGCGGGAGGGCCATCACAGATACGCAGTATTTT.

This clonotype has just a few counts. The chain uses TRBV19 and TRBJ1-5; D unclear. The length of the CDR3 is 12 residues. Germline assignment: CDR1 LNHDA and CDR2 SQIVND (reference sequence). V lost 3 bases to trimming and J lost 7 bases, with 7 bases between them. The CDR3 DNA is TGTGCCAGTAGTATTCGGGGACAGCCCCAGCATTTT. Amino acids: CASSIRGQPQHF.

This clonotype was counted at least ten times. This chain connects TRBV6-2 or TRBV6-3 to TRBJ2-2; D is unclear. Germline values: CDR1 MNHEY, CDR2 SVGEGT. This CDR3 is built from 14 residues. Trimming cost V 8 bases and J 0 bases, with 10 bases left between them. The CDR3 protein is CASRLTANTGELFF. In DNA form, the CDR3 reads TGTGCCAGCCGATTGACGGCGAACACCGGGGAGCTGTTTTTT.

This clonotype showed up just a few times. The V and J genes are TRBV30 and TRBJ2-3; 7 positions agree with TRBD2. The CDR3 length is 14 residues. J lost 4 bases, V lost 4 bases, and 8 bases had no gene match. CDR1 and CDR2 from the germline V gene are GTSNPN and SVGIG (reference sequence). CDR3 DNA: TGTGCCTGGACGCAGCGGGGCTCTTCAGATACGCAGTATTTT. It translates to CAWTQRGSSDTQYF.

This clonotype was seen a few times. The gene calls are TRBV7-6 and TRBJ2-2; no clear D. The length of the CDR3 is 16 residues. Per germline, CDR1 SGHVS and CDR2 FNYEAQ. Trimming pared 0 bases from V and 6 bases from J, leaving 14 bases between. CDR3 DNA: TGTGCCAGCAGCTTAGCGTTTGCGTTGTCGCCCGGGGAGCTGTTTTTT. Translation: CASSLAFALSPGELFF.

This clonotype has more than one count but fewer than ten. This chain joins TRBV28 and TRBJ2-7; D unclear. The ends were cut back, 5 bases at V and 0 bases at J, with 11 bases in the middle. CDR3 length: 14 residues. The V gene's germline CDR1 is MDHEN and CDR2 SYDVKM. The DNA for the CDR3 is TGTGCCAGCAGTCCAGGTCACCTCTCCTACGAGCAGTACTTC. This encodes CASSPGHLSYEQYF.

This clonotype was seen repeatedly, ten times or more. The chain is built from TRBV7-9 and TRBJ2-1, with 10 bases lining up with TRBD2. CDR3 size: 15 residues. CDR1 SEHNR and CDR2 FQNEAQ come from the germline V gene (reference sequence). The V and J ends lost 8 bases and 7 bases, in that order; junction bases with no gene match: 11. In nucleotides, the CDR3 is TGTGCCAGCGGCACCTCGGGACTAGCGAAAAATGAGCAGTTCTTC. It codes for CASGTSGLAKNEQFF.